This T cell receptor (beta chain) was profiled in a study of regulatory T cells in long-lasting Graves disease. Study in general: By definition, persistent Graves' disease involved antithyroid drugs for over 5 years alongside positive TSH receptor antibodies. Study conclusions and caveats: Repertoires from persistent disease leaned toward TRBV28, TRBJ1-2 and TRBJ2-5.

Time point of the sample: persistent/refractory GD, antithyroid drugs over 5 years with positive TRAb. Extracted PBMC RNA gave rise to the TCR library. A word on this clonotype: Its target is unknown.

After removal of 4 bases from V and 0 bases from J, the junction contained 14 bases not matched to a gene. CDR1 and CDR2 from the germline V gene are KGHSH and LQKENI. This CDR3 contains 18 residues. iRepertoire HTBI primers and Arm-PCR of CDR3 regions built TCR beta libraries. Each CDR3 protein is one row after TCRdb ran MiXCR on the multiplex PCR reads. The sample lists around 400,000 distinct CDR3 sequences, roughly a quarter occurring once. This chain connects TRBV18 to TRBJ2-7; 8 bases align to TRBD1. The TCR originated in a female donor with Graves disease. This material consisted of peripheral blood mononuclear cells (PBMCs), taken when the disease was refractory, from a patient treated with antithyroid drugs. The DNA for the CDR3 is TGTGCCAGCTCACGACAGGGGCAAGGACCACAAGGCTCCTACGAGCAGTACTTC. It codes for CASSRQGQGPQGSYEQYF.